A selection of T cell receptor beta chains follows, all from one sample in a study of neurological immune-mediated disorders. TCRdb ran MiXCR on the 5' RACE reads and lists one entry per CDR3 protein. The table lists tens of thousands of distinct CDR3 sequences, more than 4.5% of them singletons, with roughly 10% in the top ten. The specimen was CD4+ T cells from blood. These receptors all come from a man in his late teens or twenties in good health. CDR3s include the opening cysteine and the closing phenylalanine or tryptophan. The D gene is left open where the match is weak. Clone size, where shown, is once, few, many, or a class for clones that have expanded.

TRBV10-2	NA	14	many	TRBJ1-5	TGCGCCAGCACCCCGGGGAGTTTCAATCAGCCCCAGCATTTT	CASTPGSFNQPQHF
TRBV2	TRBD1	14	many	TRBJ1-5	TGTGCCAGTGGGGCAGGGGGCCTCTCGTGGCCCCAGCATTTT	CASGAGGLSWPQHF
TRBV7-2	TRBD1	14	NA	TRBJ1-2	TGTGCCAGCAGCTTATCTGAAGGGGGCAGAAAATACACCTTC	CASSLSEGGRKYTF
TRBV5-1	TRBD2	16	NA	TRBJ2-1	TGCGCCAGCAGCTTGGAGAGGCGGGGGGGTCGGAATGAGCAGTTCTTC	CASSLERRGGRNEQFF
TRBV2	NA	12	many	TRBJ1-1	TGTGCCAGCATCTTCTTTAGGGTGGAGGCTTTCTTT	CASIFFRVEAFF
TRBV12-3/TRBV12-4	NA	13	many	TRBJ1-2	TGTGCCAGTGCTCGACAGGCGTTATATGGCTACACCTTC	CASARQALYGYTF
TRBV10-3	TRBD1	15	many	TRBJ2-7	TGTGCCATCAGTGATTCAGGGACAGGGGGCGAGCTGCGGTACTTC	CAISDSGTGGELRYF
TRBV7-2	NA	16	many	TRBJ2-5	TGTGCCAGCAGCTTAGGGTTAGGGGGGGAACAAGAGACCCAGTACTTC	CASSLGLGGEQETQYF
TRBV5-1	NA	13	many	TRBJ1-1	TGCGCCAGCGGCCGGCCGGAGACCTCAGAAGCTTTCTTT	CASGRPETSEAFF
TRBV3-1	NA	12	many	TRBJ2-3	TGTGCCAGCAGCCGAAACACAGATACGCAGTATTTT	CASSRNTDTQYF
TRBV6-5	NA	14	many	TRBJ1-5	TGTGCCAGCAGTTTATGGGGAGGCAATCAGCCCCAGCATTTT	CASSLWGGNQPQHF
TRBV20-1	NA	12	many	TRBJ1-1	TGCAGTGCTAGACTGGCCGTCACTGAAGCTTTCTTT	CSARLAVTEAFF
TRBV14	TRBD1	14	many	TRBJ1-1	TGTGCCAGCAGCTTAGCAGGGGGCCGTTTTGAAGCTTTCTTT	CASSLAGGRFEAFF
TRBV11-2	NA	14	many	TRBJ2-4	TGTGCCAGCAGCTCACCCATCGGTGGGAGCATTCAGTACTTC	CASSSPIGGSIQYF
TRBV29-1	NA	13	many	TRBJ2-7	TGCAGCGTGGGACACCCCGACTCCTACGAGCAGTACTTC	CSVGHPDSYEQYF
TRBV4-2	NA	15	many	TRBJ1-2	TGTGCCAGCAGCCAAGCGGGGGCGCGGAGCTATGGCTACACCTTC	CASSQAGARSYGYTF
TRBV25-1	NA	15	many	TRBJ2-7	TGTGCCAGCAGTGATCGACGGGTATCAGCCTACGAGCAGTACTTC	CASSDRRVSAYEQYF